This TCR beta chain is from a study of blood T cell repertoires in COVID-19. Study at large: From the United States, Italy and Spain came samples of acute and convalescent COVID-19.

Patients from Seattle were sampled longitudinally, starting during active infection. How the authors handled the data: Reference gene primer amplification yielded estimated nucleated cell counts. The method was immunoSEQ multiplex PCR; TCRdb's version includes in-frame clones alone and lacks a portion of them. V and J calls and clone size are copied from that table; D and trimming were computed from the DNA. The sample has around 190,000 clones, more than 80% seen once; the top ten hold approximately 9.9%. This CDR3 contains 17 residues. V gave up 3 bases and J gave up 2 bases; unmatched junction bases: 11. CDR1 is DFQATT and CDR2 is SNEGSKA in the germline V gene (reference sequence).

The TCR was taken from a woman between 40 and 50 years old with COVID-19, enrolled during active disease. The J gene is TRBJ1-5, the V gene TRBV20-1, with 9 nucleotides matching TRBD1. The sequenced material came from peripheral blood. CDR3 residues: CSASRYRGPGGNQPQHF. The CDR3 nucleotides read TGCAGTGCTAGTAGGTACAGGGGGCCGGGGGGCAATCAGCCCCAGCATTTT.